This T cell receptor (beta chain) comes out of a study of chemoradiotherapy in HPV16-positive cancers. Broader study findings: Functional assays defining HPV-specific T cells used only two HPV16-positive patients.

This CDR3 spans 16 amino acids. The germline V gene encodes CDR1 MNHNY and CDR2 SVGAGI (reference sequence). V lost 2 bases, J lost 2 bases, and 15 bases lay in between. With regard to this clone: The antigen is unknown.

Profiled with immunoSEQ multiplex PCR; TCRdb holds only in-frame clones, not every one. This table has about 20,000 clones, 73% appearing once. This material was obtained from a patient who underwent chemoradiotherapy. This clonotype was sampled from a human donor with HPV-associated anogenital cancer. V usage is TRBV6-6 and J usage is TRBJ1-1; D might be TRBD1 (5 bases). CDR3 bases: TGTGCCAGCAGTTACGAGGCAGGGTTAGGAAACACTGAAGCTTTCTTT. This codes for CASSYEAGLGNTEAFF.